This paragraph reports one T cell receptor (beta chain). This clonotype was picked up many times. Its antigen remains undetermined. No per-base quality is available; no much larger clone lies one base away. This entry comes from a study of CD8 T cells in ankylosing spondylitis (dated by TCRdb to the late 2010s). For context, the study as a whole: The study set out to find disease-linked TCR variants by profiling T cell receptor beta repertoires in ankylosing spondylitis patients and healthy donors. The full study cohort comprised 25 ankylosing spondylitis patients and 110 or so healthy donors. Peripheral blood was sampled, and synovial fluid was additionally collected from ankylosing spondylitis patients.

The reads were generated on an Illumina HiSeq 2500. Quantitative 5'-RACE with molecular barcodes was the method used to prepare the TCR beta libraries. The source study handled its data this way. To identify disease-linked TCR variants, a new computational method was used, one built on a probabilistic model of VDJ rearrangement. TCRdb applied fastp at Q25 and MiXCR to the public reads, then kept only in-frame beta chains. Duplicate CDR3 protein sequences are folded into a single record with the most common DNA and genes. The V and J calls and clone size come from TCRdb's table, not from the authors' own analysis. This sample lists 210,000 or so distinct CDR3 sequences; approximately 8.4% were detected once. Of the sample, about 5% is held by the ten largest clones. Broad study findings and their caveats: The disease-linked clones were reported to be significantly enriched in matched synovial fluid samples from ankylosing spondylitis patients. In peripheral blood, the disease-linked clones were found at relatively low frequencies and had a CD8+ phenotype. Some TCR beta motif variants had previously been reported in synovial fluid and blood of reactive arthritis patients, which suggested common disease-initiation mechanisms. A TCR beta motif made up of several highly homologous amino acid variants appeared to be characteristic of blood from ankylosing spondylitis patients.

V ends up 1 base short and J 10 bases short, with an unmatched junction base count of 1. From a lookup of the germline V gene (reference sequence), CDR1 and CDR2 are SGHKS and YYEKEE. There are 12 amino acids in the CDR3, from cysteine to phenylalanine inclusive. Left in the record is the CDR3 DNA by itself, 36 bases read in frame from the first base. The sequencing input was blood, either unsorted or a sorted T cell fraction (not recorded which). This TCR came from a female donor with ankylosing spondylitis or in good health (not recorded which). Recombination linked TRBV5-5 to TRBJ1-4, with TRBD1 matching 7 junction bases. The nucleotide sequence is given as TGTGCCAGCAGCTTGAACAGGGGAAAACTGTTTTTT. Its coded protein is CASSLNRGKLFF.